Following are 21 T cell receptor beta chains from one sample sequenced in a study of blood T cell repertoires in COVID-19. Profiled with immunoSEQ multiplex PCR; TCRdb holds only in-frame clones, not every one. Here the sample spans roughly 100,000 clones, 85% to 90% being singletons. The sample comprised peripheral blood. Receptors were obtained from an elderly woman with active COVID-19.

The chain is built from TRBV4-2 and TRBJ2-1; TRBD1 might be the D (5 bases). Trimming left V 1 base short and J 6 bases short, with 7 bases between. The germline CDR1 and CDR2 sequences are LGHNA and YNFKEQ. This CDR3 has 13 residues. The CDR3 loop reads CASSQGTGNEQFF. The CDR3 nucleotides are TGTGCCAGCAGCCAAGGTACAGGCAATGAGCAGTTCTTC.

This rearrangement joins TRBV9 to TRBJ2-1; 9 bases match TRBD2. Germline CDR1 SGDLS, CDR2 YYNGEE. There are 13 residues in the CDR3. V shed 3 bases, J shed 13 bases, and the junction held 8 bases outside the gene matches. The CDR3 spells CASSAYSGSPQFF. The CDR3 coding sequence is TGTGCCAGCAGCGCGTATAGCGGGAGCCCTCAGTTCTTC.

V and J are TRBV28 and TRBJ1-5; no definite D call. The germline CDR1 and CDR2 sequences are MDHEN and SYDVKM. The V gene lost 5 bases and the J gene lost 4 bases, with 18 bases spanning the gap. This CDR3 region has 16 residues. This chain's CDR3 is CASSTSTAGLNQPQHF. CDR3 DNA: TGTGCCAGCAGTACCAGTACGGCAGGTCTAAATCAGCCCCAGCATTTT. Combining the CDR3 with reference TRBV28 and TRBJ1-5 gives the whole variable domain DVKVTQSSRYLVKRTGEKVFLECVQDMDHENMFWYRQDPGLGLRLIYFSYDVKMKEKGDIPEGYSVSREKKERFSLILESASTNQTSMYLCASSTSTAGLNQPQHFGDGTRLSIL.

The V call is TRBV7-6, the J call TRBJ2-5; no reliable D call. The CDR3 is 16 residues long. Germline lookup yields CDR1 SGHVS and CDR2 FNYEAQ. Trimming took off 1 base at V and 5 bases at J, with 17 bases between the two ends. This CDR3 reads CASSLDVLQRWETQYF. The DNA for the CDR3 is TGTGCCAGCAGCTTAGACGTACTACAAAGGTGGGAGACCCAGTACTTC. The complete variable domain, with remaining parts taken from reference TRBV7-6 and TRBJ2-5, reads GAGVSQSPRYKVTKRGQDVALRCDPISGHVSLYWYRQALGQGPEFLTYFNYEAQQDKSGLPNDRFSAERPEGSISTLTIQRTEQRDSAMYRCASSLDVLQRWETQYFGPGTRLLVL.

The chain recombines TRBV19 with TRBJ2-2; 8 bases map to TRBD1. J lost 4 bases, V lost 3 bases, and 4 bases had no gene match. The CDR3 has 15 residues. Germline V CDR1 and CDR2: LNHDA, SQIVND (reference sequence). CDR3 DNA sequence: TGTGCCAGTAGTATTTTCAGGGGGCCCACCGGGGAGCTGTTTTTT. Translation: CASSIFRGPTGELFF.

The chain joins TRBV7-9 to TRBJ2-1; 9 bases are a match to TRBD1. Looked up from germline, CDR1 is SEHNR and CDR2 is FQNEAQ (reference sequence). V lost 5 bases to trimming and J lost 9 bases; unmatched junction nucleotides: 5. CDR3 length: 13 amino acids. This CDR3 is CASSRTGEGEQFF. The CDR3 nucleotides read TGTGCCAGCAGCCGGACAGGGGAAGGTGAGCAGTTCTTC. Variable domain in full (rest from reference TRBV7-9 and TRBJ2-1): DTGVSQNPRHKITKRGQNVTFRCDPISEHNRLYWYRQTLGQGPEFLTYFQNEAQLEKSRLLSDRFSAERPKGSFSTLEIQRTEQGDSAMYLCASSRTGEGEQFFGPGTRLTVL.

This chain joins TRBV7-8 and TRBJ2-7; TRBD1 aligns across 8 bases. V was pared by 4 bases and J by 0 bases, with 8 bases of the junction left unmatched. The CDR3 length is 16 residues. The germline gives CDR1 SGHVS, CDR2 FQNEAQ. The CDR3 nucleotides read TGTGCCAGCAGCTCATACGGACAGGGCGTCTCCTACGAGCAGTACTTC. Translation gives CASSSYGQGVSYEQYF.

The rearrangement uses TRBV27 and TRBJ2-3, with TRBD2 as a possible D gene (6 bases). The V end lost 0 bases, the J end lost 0 bases, and 13 bases lay between the germline ends. Germline CDR1 and CDR2: MNHEY and SMNVEV (reference sequence). CDR3 length equals 17 residues. The CDR3 DNA reads TGTGCCAGCAGTTTATCCGTAGCGGTCTCTAGCACAGATACGCAGTATTTT. Its protein is CASSLSVAVSSTDTQYF.

This clone was observed once. The V and J genes are TRBV5-1 and TRBJ2-1; D call uncertain. CDR1 is SGHRS and CDR2 is YFSETQ in the germline V gene. The CDR3 is made up of 12 amino acids. V was trimmed by 2 bases and J by 7 bases, leaving 7 bases between them. As DNA, the CDR3 is TGCGCCAGCAGCTTAGTGAGGAATGAGCAGTTCTTC. Its translation is CASSLVRNEQFF.

The chain has TRBV28 and TRBJ1-2; possibly TRBD1 for D (5 bases). V was cut by 4 bases and J by 0 bases, with 12 bases left in between. Germline assignment: CDR1 MDHEN and CDR2 SYDVKM. The CDR3 is made up of 15 amino acids. The chain's CDR3 is CASSWGSQPNYGYTF. The CDR3 DNA is TGTGCCAGCAGTTGGGGCAGCCAGCCTAACTATGGCTACACCTTC.

This chain joins TRBV10-3 and TRBJ2-1, with 9 bases aligning to TRBD2. CDR1 and CDR2 from the germline V gene are ENHRY and SYGVKD. Trimming cost V 4 bases and J 10 bases; bases outside gene matches: 14. This CDR3 contains 16 residues. DNA for the CDR3: TGTGCCATCAGTGGTTTGCGGGGGGGACTAGCCGACGAGCAGTTCTTC. Translation gives CAISGLRGGLADEQFF.

The CDR3, as DNA: TGTGTCAGAAGCCCCCCCCAACATCGCCGAGGGGGAAATGAGCAGTTCTTC. This sequence encodes CVRSPPQHRRGGNEQFF. The J gene is TRBJ2-1, the V gene TRBV7-5; the table's D call, TRBD1, was not checked against the DNA. TRBV7-5 is flagged as a pseudogene. CDR3 length: 17 residues.

The chain combines TRBV5-5 with TRBJ2-3; 8 nucleotides agree with TRBD2. Germline V gene data show CDR1 as SGHKS and CDR2 as YYEKEE (reference sequence). This CDR3 is built from 15 residues. V lost 0 bases and J lost 4; bases outside the gene matches: 4. CDR3 coding DNA: TGTGCCAGCAGCTTGGCCAGCGGGAGCCCAGATACGCAGTATTTT. This encodes CASSLASGSPDTQYF.

The rearrangement joins TRBV5-6 to TRBJ2-1, with TRBD2 identical over 8 bases. V lost 3 bases, J lost 4 bases, and 9 bases stayed unmatched. CDR3 size: 16 residues. CDR1 is SGHDT and CDR2 is YYEEEE in the germline V gene. This CDR3 reads CASSYFSSGLYNEQFF. The CDR3 DNA reads TGTGCCAGCAGCTACTTTTCTAGCGGGTTATACAATGAGCAGTTCTTC.

This rearrangement joins TRBV9 to TRBJ1-2; 8 positions agree with TRBD1. V gave up 0 bases and J gave up 8 bases; unmatched junction bases: 6. This CDR3 has 14 residues. From germline, CDR1 is SGDLS and CDR2 YYNGEE. CDR3 region: CASSVEAGGYGYTF. DNA for the CDR3: TGTGCCAGCAGCGTAGAGGCAGGGGGCTACGGCTACACCTTC.

This CDR3 reads CASSDKNSNQPQHF. CDR3 sequence (DNA): TGTGCCAGCAGTGACAAAAATAGCAATCAGCCCCAGCATTTT. The J gene is TRBJ1-5, the V gene TRBV2; the D is unclear. Germline V lookup: CDR1 SNHLY, CDR2 FYNNEI. The germline V and J ends were trimmed by 3 bases and 0 bases, with 6 bases remaining between them. The CDR3 covers 14 residues.

V usage is TRBV24-1 and J usage is TRBJ2-7; perhaps TRBD1 as D (5 bases). This CDR3 region has 18 residues. Germline-derived CDR1 and CDR2 are KGHDR and SFDVKD. V shed 5 bases and J shed 3 bases, with 25 bases lying between them. CDR3 DNA: TGTGCCACCAGTGGGGCCGGACAAGGATCACCCGAGTACTACGAGCAGTACTTC. It specifies CATSGAGQGSPEYYEQYF.

This sequence joins TRBV30 and TRBJ2-3, with 11 bases aligning to TRBD2. Unmatched junction bases numbered 2, after V lost 7 bases and J lost 2 bases. The CDR3 is 13 residues long. Germline V gene lookup returns CDR1 GTSNPN and CDR2 SVGIG (reference sequence). The CDR3 reads CASGLAVTDTQYF. Written as DNA, the CDR3 is TGTGCCTCGGGACTAGCGGTCACAGATACGCAGTATTTT.

This chain uses TRBV5-4 with TRBJ2-7; no clear D gene. With 0 bases removed from V and 6 bases from J, the gap between germline ends came to 7 bases. Germline CDR1 reads SGHNT; CDR2 reads YYREEE (reference sequence). The CDR3 has 12 amino acids. CDR3 protein: CASSLDSFEQYF. CDR3 sequence (DNA): TGTGCCAGCAGCTTGGACAGTTTCGAGCAGTACTTC.

This chain connects TRBV10-3 to TRBJ1-5; TRBD1 aligns across 7 bases. The CDR3 length is 15 residues. Germline-derived CDR1 and CDR2 are ENHRY and SYGVKD. Germline trimming cut 4 bases from V and 2 bases from J; bases unmatched to any gene: 5. DNA of the CDR3: TGTGCCATCAGTGCCGCTGACAGGGGCAATCAGCCCCAGCATTTT. This codes for CAISAADRGNQPQHF.

Comment on this clone: At one of its ends the junction is not consistent with the germline gene, which may arise from a read error. J is TRBJ2-1 and V is TRBV7-9, with TRBD2 identical over 7 bases. The CDR3 has 12 residues. Germline V gene data show CDR1 as SEHNR and CDR2 as FQNEAQ (reference sequence). DNA of the CDR3: TGTGCCAGCAGCTCCGACTGGCGGGAGCGGTTCTTC. Translation: CASSSDWRERFF.